This T cell receptor (beta chain) comes out of a study of cytomegalovirus exposure and HLA in healthy donors. Study-wide results and limits: Some V segments could not be told apart, so they were left out, TRBV6-2 and TRBV6-3 among them.

In germline, CDR1 is LNHDA, CDR2 SQIVND (reference sequence). V lost 7 bases and J 3 bases, leaving 18 bases between the germline ends. CDR3 length: 15 amino acids. Both 60 Vbeta primers and 13 Jbeta primers went into the PCR. The table came from immunoSEQ multiplex PCR; TCRdb's copy has only in-frame clones and leaves some out. The repertoire includes tens of thousands of clones, around four fifths of them detected once, and approximately 4% sits in the top ten. As to this clone: The antigen remains undetermined.

The sequenced sample consisted of PBMCs. The J gene is TRBJ2-5, the V gene TRBV19, with D possibly matching TRBD2 (7 bases). This clonotype was obtained from a male donor in good health and CMV-seropositive. The CDR3 is CASTAGQRGEETQYF. The DNA of the CDR3 is TGTGCCAGTACCGCTGGACAGCGGGGAGAAGAGACCCAGTACTTC.